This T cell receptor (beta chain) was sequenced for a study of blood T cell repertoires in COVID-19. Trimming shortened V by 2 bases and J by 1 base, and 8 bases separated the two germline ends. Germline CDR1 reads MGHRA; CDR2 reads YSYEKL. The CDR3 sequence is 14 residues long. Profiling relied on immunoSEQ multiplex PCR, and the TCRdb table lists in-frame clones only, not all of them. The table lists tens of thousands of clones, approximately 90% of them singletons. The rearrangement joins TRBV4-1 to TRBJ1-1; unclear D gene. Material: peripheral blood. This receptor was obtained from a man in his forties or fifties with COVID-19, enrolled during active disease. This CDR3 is CASSQMRRNTEAFF. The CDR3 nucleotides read TGCGCCAGCAGCCAAATGAGGAGGAACACTGAAGCTTTCTTT.